This T cell receptor (beta chain) was recorded in a study of identifying expanded T cells in peripheral blood. Only in-frame clones appear in the TCRdb table, and some are missing; sequencing was by immunoSEQ multiplex PCR. Of 100,000 to 150,000 clones listed, 80% to 90% are singletons. The germline gives CDR1 SGHNT, CDR2 YYREEE (reference sequence). Trimming stripped 0 bases from V and 3 bases from J, with 6 bases between. CDR3 size: 14 residues. General observations from the study: Roughly two-week clone count variance significantly increased as total template count grew. About 1.2 clones differed between technical replicates, versus approximately 17 and 20 over time.

This clone was found many times. Antigen: not known. Healthy donors had no documented immune events, such as infections, while sampled. This sequence originates from a person aged 18 to 70 in good health. The V and J genes are TRBV5-4 and TRBJ2-2, with D maybe TRBD2 (6 bases). Sequencing was done on a sample of blood. The CDR3 DNA is TGTGCCAGCAGCTTGGGCGGGGACACCGGGGAGCTGTTTTTT. Protein: CASSLGGDTGELFF.